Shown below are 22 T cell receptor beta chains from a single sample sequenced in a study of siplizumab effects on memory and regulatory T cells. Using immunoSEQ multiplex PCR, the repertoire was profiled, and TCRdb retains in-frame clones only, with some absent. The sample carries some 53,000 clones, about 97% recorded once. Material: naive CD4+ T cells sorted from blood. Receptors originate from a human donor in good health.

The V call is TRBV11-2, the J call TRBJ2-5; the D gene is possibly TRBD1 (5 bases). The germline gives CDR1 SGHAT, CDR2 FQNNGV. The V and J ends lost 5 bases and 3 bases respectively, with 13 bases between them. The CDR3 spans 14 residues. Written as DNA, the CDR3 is TGTGCCAGCAGCCGACAGCTGACCGAAGAGACCCAGTACTTC. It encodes CASSRQLTEETQYF.

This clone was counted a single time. CDR3 sequence (DNA): TGTGCCAGCACACTTGGTCGCAAAAACATTCAGTACTTC. It encodes CASTLGRKNIQYF. The chain joins TRBV6-6 to TRBJ2-4; D ambiguous. Trimming took off 7 bases at V and 3 bases at J, with 10 bases between the two ends. Per the germline V gene, CDR1 is MNHNY and CDR2 is SVGAGI (reference sequence). This CDR3 region has 13 residues.

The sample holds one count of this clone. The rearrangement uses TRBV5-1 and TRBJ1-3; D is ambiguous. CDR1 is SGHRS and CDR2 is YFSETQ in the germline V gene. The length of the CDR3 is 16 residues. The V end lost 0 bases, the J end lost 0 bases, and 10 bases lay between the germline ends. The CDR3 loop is CASSLAGAVSGNTIYF. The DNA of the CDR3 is TGCGCCAGCAGCTTGGCCGGCGCAGTCTCTGGAAACACCATATATTTT. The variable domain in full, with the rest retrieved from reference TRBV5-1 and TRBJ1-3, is KAGVTQTPRYLIKTRGQQVTLSCSPISGHRSVSWYQQTPGQGLQFLFEYFSETQRNKGNFPGRFSGRQFSNSRSEMNVSTLELGDSALYLCASSLAGAVSGNTIYFGEGSWLTVV.

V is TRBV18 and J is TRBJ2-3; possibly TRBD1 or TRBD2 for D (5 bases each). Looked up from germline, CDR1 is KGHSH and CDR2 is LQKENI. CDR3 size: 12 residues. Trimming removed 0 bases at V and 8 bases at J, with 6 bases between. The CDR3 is CASSPPGGTQYF. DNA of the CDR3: TGTGCCAGCTCACCACCTGGGGGTACGCAGTATTTT.

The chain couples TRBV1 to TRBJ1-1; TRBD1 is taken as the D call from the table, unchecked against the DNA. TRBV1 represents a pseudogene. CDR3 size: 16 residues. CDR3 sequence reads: CTSSFRQGGLGPEAFF. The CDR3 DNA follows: TGCACCAGCAGCTTCCGGCAAGGGGGTTTGGGACCTGAAGCTTTCTTT.

The CDR3 is CASSPAGTDTEAFF. As DNA, the CDR3 is TGCGCCAGCAGCCCAGCCGGGACAGACACTGAAGCTTTCTTT. The gene calls are TRBV5-1 and TRBJ1-1; TRBD1 matches at 7 bases. CDR1 is SGHRS, CDR2 YFSETQ, per germline. The CDR3 is made up of 14 amino acids. V lost 4 bases and J lost 3; bases outside the gene matches: 6. Drawing the rest from reference TRBV5-1 and TRBJ1-1, the complete variable domain is KAGVTQTPRYLIKTRGQQVTLSCSPISGHRSVSWYQQTPGQGLQFLFEYFSETQRNKGNFPGRFSGRQFSNSRSEMNVSTLELGDSALYLCASSPAGTDTEAFFGQGTRLTVV.

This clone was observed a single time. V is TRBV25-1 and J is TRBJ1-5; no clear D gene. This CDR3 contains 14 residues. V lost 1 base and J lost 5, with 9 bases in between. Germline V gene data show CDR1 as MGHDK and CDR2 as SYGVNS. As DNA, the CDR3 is TGTGCCAGCAGTGAATTTGGGTACGATCAGCCCCAGCATTTT. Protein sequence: CASSEFGYDQPQHF.

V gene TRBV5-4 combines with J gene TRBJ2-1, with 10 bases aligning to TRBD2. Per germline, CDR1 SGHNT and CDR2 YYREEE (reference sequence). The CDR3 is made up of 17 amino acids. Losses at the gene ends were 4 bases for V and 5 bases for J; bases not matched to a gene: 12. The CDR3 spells CASSRGGLAGVNNEQFF. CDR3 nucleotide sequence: TGTGCCAGCAGCCGGGGGGGGCTAGCGGGAGTCAACAATGAGCAGTTCTTC. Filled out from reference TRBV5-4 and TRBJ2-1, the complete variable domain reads ETGVTQSPTHLIKTRGQQVTLRCSSQSGHNTVSWYQQALGQGPQFIFQYYREEENGRGNFPPRFSGLQFPNYSSELNVNALELDDSALYLCASSRGGLAGVNNEQFFGPGTRLTVL.

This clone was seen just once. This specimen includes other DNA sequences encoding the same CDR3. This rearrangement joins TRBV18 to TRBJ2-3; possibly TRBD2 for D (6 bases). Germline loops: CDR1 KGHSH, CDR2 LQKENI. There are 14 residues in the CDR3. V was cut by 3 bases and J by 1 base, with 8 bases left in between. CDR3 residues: CASSPPGGTDTQYF. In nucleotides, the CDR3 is TGTGCCAGCTCACCCCCGGGGGGCACAGATACGCAGTATTTT.

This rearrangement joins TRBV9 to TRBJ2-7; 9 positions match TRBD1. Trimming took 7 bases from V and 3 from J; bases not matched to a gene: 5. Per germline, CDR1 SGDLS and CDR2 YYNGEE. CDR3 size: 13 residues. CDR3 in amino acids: CASGPGQGYEQYF. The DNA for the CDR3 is TGTGCCAGCGGGCCGGGACAGGGCTACGAGCAGTACTTC.

CDR3 DNA: TGTGCCAGCAGCCCCATAGCGGGAGGCTTCACAGATACGCAGTATTTT. It specifies CASSPIAGGFTDTQYF. The rearrangement links TRBV7-3 to TRBJ2-3; 10 bases fit TRBD2. The germline CDR1 and CDR2 sequences are SGHTA and FQGTGA. The CDR3 runs to 16 residues. The J segment lost 2 bases and the V segment lost 5 bases, leaving 7 bases of the junction unmatched.

CDR3 coding DNA: TGTGCCAGCAGCTCCGGGACCATTTACAATGAGCAGTTCTTC. It is translated as CASSSGTIYNEQFF. This chain links TRBV11-3 with TRBJ2-1; tentatively, D is TRBD1 or TRBD2 (5 bases each). The germline CDR1 and CDR2 sequences are SGHNT and YENEEA. The CDR3 runs to 14 residues. V lost 4 bases and J lost 4, with 11 bases in between.

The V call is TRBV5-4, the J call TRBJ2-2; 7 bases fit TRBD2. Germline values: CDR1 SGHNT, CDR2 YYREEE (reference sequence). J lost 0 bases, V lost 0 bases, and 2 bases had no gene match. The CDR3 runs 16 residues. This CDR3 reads CASSLAGRSNTGELFF. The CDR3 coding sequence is TGTGCCAGCAGCTTGGCCGGGAGGTCGAACACCGGGGAGCTGTTTTTT.

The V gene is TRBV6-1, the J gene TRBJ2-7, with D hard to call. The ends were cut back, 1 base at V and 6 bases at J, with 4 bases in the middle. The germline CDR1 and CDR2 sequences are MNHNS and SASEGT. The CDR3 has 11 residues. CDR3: CASSEGAEQYF. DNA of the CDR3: TGTGCCAGCAGTGAAGGGGCCGAGCAGTACTTC.

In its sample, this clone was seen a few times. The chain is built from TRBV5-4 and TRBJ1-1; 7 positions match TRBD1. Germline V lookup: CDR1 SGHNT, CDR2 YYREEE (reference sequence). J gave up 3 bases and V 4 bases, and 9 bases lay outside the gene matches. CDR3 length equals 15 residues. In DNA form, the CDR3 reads TGTGCCAGCAGCGAGACAGGGAAAGGGCACACTGAAGCTTTCTTT. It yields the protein CASSETGKGHTEAFF.

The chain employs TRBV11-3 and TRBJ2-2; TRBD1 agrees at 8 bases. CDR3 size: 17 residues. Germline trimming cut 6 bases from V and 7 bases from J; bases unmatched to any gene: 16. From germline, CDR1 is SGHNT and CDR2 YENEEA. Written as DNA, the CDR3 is TGTGCCAGCAGTTCCTCCTTCGGACAGGGATTAATCGGGGAGCTGTTTTTT. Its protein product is CASSSSFGQGLIGELFF.

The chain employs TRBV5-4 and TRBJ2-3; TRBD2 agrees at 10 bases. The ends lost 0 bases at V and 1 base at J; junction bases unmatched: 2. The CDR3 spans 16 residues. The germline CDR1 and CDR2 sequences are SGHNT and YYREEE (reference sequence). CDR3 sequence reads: CASSLAGTSGTDTQYF. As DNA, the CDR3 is TGTGCCAGCAGCTTGGCCGGGACTAGCGGCACAGATACGCAGTATTTT.

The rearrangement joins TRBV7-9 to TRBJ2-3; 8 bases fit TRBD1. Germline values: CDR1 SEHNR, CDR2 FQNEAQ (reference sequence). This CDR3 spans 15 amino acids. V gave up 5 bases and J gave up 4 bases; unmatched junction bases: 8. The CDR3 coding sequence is TGTGCCAGCAGCCCTGGGGCAGGGGGCGCAGATACGCAGTATTTT. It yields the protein CASSPGAGGADTQYF.

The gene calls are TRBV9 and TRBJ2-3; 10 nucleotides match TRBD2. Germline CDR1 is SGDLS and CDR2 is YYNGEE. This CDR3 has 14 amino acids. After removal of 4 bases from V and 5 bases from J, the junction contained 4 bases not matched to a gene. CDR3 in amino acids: CASSISGRVDTQYF. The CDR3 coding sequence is TGTGCCAGCAGCATCAGCGGGAGGGTAGATACGCAGTATTTT.

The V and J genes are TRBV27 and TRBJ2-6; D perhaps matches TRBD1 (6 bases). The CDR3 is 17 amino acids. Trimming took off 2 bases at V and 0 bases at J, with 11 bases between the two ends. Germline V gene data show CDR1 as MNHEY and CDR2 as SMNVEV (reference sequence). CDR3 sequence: CASSLPGHLSGANVLTF. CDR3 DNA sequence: TGTGCCAGCAGTTTACCGGGACACCTCTCTGGGGCCAACGTCCTGACTTTC.

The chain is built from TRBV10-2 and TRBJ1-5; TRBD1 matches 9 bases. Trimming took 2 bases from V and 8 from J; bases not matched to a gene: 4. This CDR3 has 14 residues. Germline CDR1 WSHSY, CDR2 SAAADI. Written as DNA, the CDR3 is TGCGCCAGCAGTGAGAGGACAGGGGAAAAGCCCCAGCATTTT. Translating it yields CASSERTGEKPQHF.

CDR3 DNA sequence: TGTGCCAGCAGTGATCTCGGGGGCAACTATGGCTACACCTTC. Translated: CASSDLGGNYGYTF. V gene TRBV2 combines with J gene TRBJ1-2, with D possibly being TRBD1 (6 bases). Germline CDR1 SNHLY, CDR2 FYNNEI. Deletions cut 3 bases from V and 2 bases from J, with 10 bases between. CDR3 length: 14 residues.